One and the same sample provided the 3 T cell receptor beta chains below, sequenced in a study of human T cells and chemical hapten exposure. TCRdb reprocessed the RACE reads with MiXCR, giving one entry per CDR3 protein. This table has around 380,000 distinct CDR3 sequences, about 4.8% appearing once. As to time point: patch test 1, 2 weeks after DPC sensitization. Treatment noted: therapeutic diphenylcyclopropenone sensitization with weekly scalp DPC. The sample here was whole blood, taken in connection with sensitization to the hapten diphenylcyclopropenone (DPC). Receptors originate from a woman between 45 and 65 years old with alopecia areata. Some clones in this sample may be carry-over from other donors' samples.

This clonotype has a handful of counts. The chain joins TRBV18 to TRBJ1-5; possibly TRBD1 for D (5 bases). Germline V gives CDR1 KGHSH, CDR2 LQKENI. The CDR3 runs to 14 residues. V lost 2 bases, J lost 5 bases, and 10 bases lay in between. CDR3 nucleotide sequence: TGTGCCAGCTCACCAGTGGGGGTCGATCAGCCCCAGCATTTT. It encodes CASSPVGVDQPQHF.

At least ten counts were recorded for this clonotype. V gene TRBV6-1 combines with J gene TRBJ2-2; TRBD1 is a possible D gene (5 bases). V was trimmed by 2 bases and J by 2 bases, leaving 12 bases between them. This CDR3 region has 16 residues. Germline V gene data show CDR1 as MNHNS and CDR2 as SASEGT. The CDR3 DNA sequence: TGTGCCAGCAGTGAAACTGGACATGGCAACACCGGGGAGCTGTTTTTT. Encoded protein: CASSETGHGNTGELFF.

Written as DNA, the CDR3 is TGTGCCAGCAGCTCTTCGACACAGGTTAACACTGAAGCTTTCTTT. This codes for CASSSSTQVNTEAFF. The V call is TRBV5-4, the J call TRBJ1-1, with a possible D match to TRBD1 (5 bases). V was clipped by 3 bases and J by 2 bases, with 14 bases between them. This CDR3 has 15 residues. Looked up from germline, CDR1 is SGHNT and CDR2 is YYREEE (reference sequence). The full variable domain, rest sourced from reference TRBV5-4 and TRBJ1-1, is ETGVTQSPTHLIKTRGQQVTLRCSSQSGHNTVSWYQQALGQGPQFIFQYYREEENGRGNFPPRFSGLQFPNYSSELNVNALELDDSALYLCASSSSTQVNTEAFFGQGTRLTVV.